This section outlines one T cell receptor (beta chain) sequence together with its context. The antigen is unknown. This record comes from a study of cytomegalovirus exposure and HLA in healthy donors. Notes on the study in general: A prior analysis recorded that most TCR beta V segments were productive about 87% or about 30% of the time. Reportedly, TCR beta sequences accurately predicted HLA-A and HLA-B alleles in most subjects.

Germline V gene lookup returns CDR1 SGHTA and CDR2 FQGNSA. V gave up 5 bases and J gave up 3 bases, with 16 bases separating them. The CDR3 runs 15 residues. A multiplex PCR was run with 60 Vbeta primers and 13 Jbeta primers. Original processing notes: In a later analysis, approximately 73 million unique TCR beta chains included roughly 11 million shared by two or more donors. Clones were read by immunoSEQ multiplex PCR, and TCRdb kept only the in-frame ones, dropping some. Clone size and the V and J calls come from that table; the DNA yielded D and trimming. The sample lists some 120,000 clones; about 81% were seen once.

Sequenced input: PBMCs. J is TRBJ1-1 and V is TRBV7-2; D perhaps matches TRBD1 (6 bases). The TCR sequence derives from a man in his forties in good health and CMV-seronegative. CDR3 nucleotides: TGTGCCAGCAGCGAACAAACAGGGAAGTACACTGAAGCTTTCTTT. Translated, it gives CASSEQTGKYTEAFF.